A selection of T cell receptor beta chains follows, all from one sample in a study of blood T cells in healthy people across ages. One entry per CDR3 protein results from TCRdb running MiXCR on the 5' RACE reads. The sample records roughly 1,800,000 distinct CDR3 sequences, 49% being singletons. Input material: blood. Every receptor here comes from a woman aged 35 to 49 in good health. Both conserved end residues are part of each CDR3. The D gene is left open where the match is weak. Clone size appears in some rows only: once, few, many, or a class for an expanded clone.

J: TRBJ2-5; D: -; size: few; V: TRBV3-1; CDR3: CASSQMRVNEQYF; DNA: TGTGCCAGCAGCCAAATGCGGGTCAATGAGCAGTACTTC
J: TRBJ2-2; D: TRBD1; size: -; V: TRBV20-1; CDR3: CSARDGQGETGELFF; DNA: TGCAGTGCTAGAGATGGACAGGGGGAGACCGGGGAGCTGTTTTTT
J: TRBJ1-6; D: -; size: few; V: TRBV7-2; CDR3: CASTKSPDYNSPLHF; DNA: TGTGCCAGCACCAAGAGCCCCGATTATAATTCACCCCTCCACTTT
J: TRBJ2-7; D: TRBD1; size: -; V: TRBV5-1; CDR3: CASSGGTGVVYEQYF; DNA: TGCGCCAGCAGCGGCGGGACAGGGGTCGTCTACGAGCAGTACTTC
J: TRBJ1-6; D: TRBD1; size: few; V: TRBV28; CDR3: CASRTGTGNSPLHF; DNA: TGTGCCAGCAGGACCGGGACAGGCAATTCACCCCTCCACTTT
J: TRBJ2-5; D: TRBD2; size: -; V: TRBV10-3; CDR3: CAISAGTSGGSGETQYF; DNA: TGTGCCATCAGTGCCGGGACTAGCGGGGGGTCAGGAGAGACCCAGTACTTC
J: TRBJ1-2; D: -; size: -; V: TRBV2; CDR3: CASSPHGYTF; DNA: TGTGCCAGCAGTCCTCATGGCTACACCTTC
J: TRBJ1-2; D: -; size: few; V: TRBV7-2; CDR3: CASSPPGAAEGYTF; DNA: TGTGCCAGCAGCCCCCCCGGGGCGGCGGAAGGCTACACCTTC
J: TRBJ2-4; D: -; size: -; V: TRBV2; CDR3: CASSEDRTAKNIQYF; DNA: TGTGCCAGCAGTGAAGACAGGACGGCCAAAAACATTCAGTACTTC
J: TRBJ2-7; D: TRBD2; size: -; V: TRBV5-1; CDR3: CASSLLITSGKYEQYF; DNA: TGCGCCAGCAGCTTGTTGATAACTAGCGGAAAATACGAGCAGTACTTC
J: TRBJ2-1; D: TRBD2; size: -; V: TRBV20-1; CDR3: CSASGLAGGSYNEQFF; DNA: TGCAGTGCTTCGGGACTAGCGGGGGGTAGTTACAATGAGCAGTTCTTC
J: TRBJ2-3; D: TRBD1; size: -; V: TRBV15; CDR3: CATSRDPSTGGRLADTQYF; DNA: TGTGCCACCAGCAGAGATCCCTCGACAGGGGGTAGATTAGCAGATACGCAGTATTTT
J: TRBJ1-6; D: -; size: few; V: TRBV20-1; CDR3: CSARVNSPLHF; DNA: TGCAGTGCTAGAGTGAATTCACCCCTCCACTTT
J: TRBJ2-7; D: TRBD2; size: once; V: TRBV2; CDR3: CASSPPVAGDYEQYF; DNA: TGTGCCAGCAGTCCCCCGGTAGCGGGGGACTACGAGCAGTACTTC
J: TRBJ2-7; D: -; size: few; V: TRBV6-2/TRBV6-3; CDR3: CASSYYHDSQRPSSRPSSYEQYF; DNA: TGTGCCAGCAGTTACTACCATGACAGCCAAAGACCTAGTAGCCGCCCCAGCTCCTACGAGCAGTACTTC
J: TRBJ2-3; D: -; size: -; V: TRBV7-2; CDR3: CASSLKTGDTDTQYF; DNA: TGTGCCAGCAGCTTAAAAACGGGGGACACAGATACGCAGTATTTT
J: TRBJ2-7; D: TRBD1; size: -; V: TRBV7-8; CDR3: CASSEGTGATLWYF; DNA: TGTGCCAGCAGCGAAGGGACAGGGGCCACCCTATGGTACTTC
J: TRBJ2-3; D: -; size: few; V: TRBV20-1; CDR3: CSARDMAPGGVRTQYF; DNA: TGCAGTGCTAGAGATATGGCTCCGGGGGGCGTCAGGACGCAGTATTTT
J: TRBJ1-5; D: -; size: few; V: TRBV20-1; CDR3: CSASGTEGLGQPQHF; DNA: TGCAGTGCTAGCGGAACGGAGGGTTTAGGGCAGCCCCAGCATTTT
J: TRBJ2-1; D: TRBD2; size: few; V: TRBV5-1; CDR3: CASSLSSGGIWEQFF; DNA: TGCGCCAGCAGCTTGAGTAGCGGGGGGATTTGGGAGCAGTTCTTC
J: TRBJ2-3; D: -; size: few; V: TRBV7-2; CDR3: CASSWRGTQYF; DNA: TGTGCCAGCAGCTGGCGGGGTACGCAGTATTTT
J: TRBJ2-1; D: TRBD2; size: few; V: TRBV7-2; CDR3: CASSLGLAGGQSSYNEQFF; DNA: TGTGCCAGCAGCTTAGGACTAGCGGGGGGGCAGAGCTCCTACAATGAGCAGTTCTTC
J: TRBJ2-7; D: -; size: -; V: TRBV4-3; CDR3: CASSQDLPSHEQYF; DNA: TGCGCCAGCAGCCAAGATCTCCCATCGCACGAGCAGTACTTC
J: TRBJ1-1; D: -; size: -; V: TRBV4-2; CDR3: CASSQGGGGTEAFF; DNA: TGTGCCAGCAGCCAAGGGGGAGGGGGCACTGAAGCTTTCTTT
J: TRBJ2-5; D: -; size: -; V: TRBV27; CDR3: CASSLYGEQETQYF; DNA: TGTGCCAGCAGTTTATATGGCGAACAAGAGACCCAGTACTTC